Here is one T cell receptor (beta chain) with its context. Its specificity is unknown. Germline values: CDR1 SEHNR, CDR2 FQNEAQ (reference sequence). The CDR3 extends over 12 amino acids. The V and J ends lost 4 bases and 8 bases respectively, with 9 bases between them. The source of the sample is a study of T cell responses to AZD1222 COVID-19 vaccine. Overall study findings and caveats: Recipients of AZD1222 seropositive at baseline numbered only five or six.

Repertoires were generated with immunoSEQ multiplex PCR, while TCRdb's copy carries only in-frame clones and drops some. This sample has some 120,000 clones; 88% occur once, and the top ten carry about 7.9%. The TCR was taken from an adult in good health. Source: peripheral blood, taken on day 0 of AZD1222 vaccination. The gene calls are TRBV7-9 and TRBJ2-1; the D is unclear. This chain's CDR3 is CASSSNGDEQFF. CDR3 DNA: TGTGCCAGCAGCTCCAATGGGGATGAGCAGTTCTTC.